This T cell receptor (beta chain) comes out of a study of OX40 agonist ivuxolimab in advanced cancers. Study as a whole: Ivuxolimab, an antibody acting as an agonist of OX40 (CD134), was used to treat patients. Dose-escalation patients were diagnosed with hepatocellular carcinoma, melanoma, renal cell cancer or head and neck cancer. Aged about 23 to 90 with a mean of around 60 years, they were more than 80% male.

The CDR3 consists of 14 residues. Germline CDR1 is SEHNR and CDR2 is FQNEAQ (reference sequence). Trimming stripped 1 base from V and 7 bases from J, with 11 bases between. Data came from immunoSEQ multiplex PCR; TCRdb stores just in-frame clones and leaves some out. The repertoire holds tens of thousands of clones, with 92% as singletons. Comment on this clone: The antigen is undetermined.

Findings and caveats of the study: The study found that CD8+ T cells averaged more expanded clones than CD4+.

The chain employs TRBV7-9 and TRBJ2-1, with D perhaps TRBD2 (6 bases). The sequence came from an adult with an advanced solid tumor such as melanoma, head and neck, liver or kidney cancer. This sample comprised CD4+ or CD8+ T cells sorted from blood, obtained in a trial of the OX40 agonist ivuxolimab. CDR3 coding DNA: TGTGCCAGCAGCTTAGAACGTAGCGGTAATGAGCAGTTCTTC. Its translation is CASSLERSGNEQFF. The full variable domain, completed using reference TRBV7-9 and TRBJ2-1, is DTGVSQNPRHKITKRGQNVTFRCDPISEHNRLYWYRQTLGQGPEFLTYFQNEAQLEKSRLLSDRFSAERPKGSFSTLEIQRTEQGDSAMYLCASSLERSGNEQFFGPGTRLTVL.